The next 25 T cell receptor beta chains were all read from a single sample in a study of blood T cell repertoires in COVID-19. Assay: immunoSEQ multiplex PCR; the TCRdb copy retains only in-frame clones and omits some. The sample consists of around 70,000 clones, 80% to 90% of them appearing once. The sequencing input was peripheral blood. Receptors originate from a woman older than 75 with active or convalescent COVID-19.

This chain connects TRBV15 to TRBJ2-5; 9 positions agree with TRBD2. In germline, CDR1 is LNHNV, CDR2 YYDKDF (reference sequence). J was trimmed by 0 bases and V by 3 bases; bases with no gene match: 17. This CDR3 has 20 amino acids. The DNA of the CDR3 is TGTGCCACCAGCAGGGACCAATTGGCGCGGGAGGGCCTGTACCAAGAGACCCAGTACTTC. Translation: CATSRDQLAREGLYQETQYF.

The V gene is TRBV18, the J gene TRBJ1-1, with TRBD1 matching 7 bases. CDR3 length: 14 amino acids. The germline gives CDR1 KGHSH, CDR2 LQKENI. V lost 1 base, J lost 2 bases, and 1 base stayed unmatched. The CDR3 DNA sequence: TGTGCCAGCTCACCACAGGGGGCAAACACTGAAGCTTTCTTT. This gives the protein CASSPQGANTEAFF. Complete variable domain (other parts from reference TRBV18 and TRBJ1-1): NAGVMQNPRHLVRRRGQEARLRCSPMKGHSHVYWYRQLPEEGLKFMVYLQKENIIDESGMPKERFSAEFPKEGPSILRIQQVVRGDSAAYFCASSPQGANTEAFFGQGTRLTVV.

The V call is TRBV3-1 (or the pseudogene TRBV3-2), the J call TRBJ1-1; possibly TRBD1 for D (6 bases). CDR1 LGHDT and CDR2 YNNKEL come from the germline V gene (reference sequence). The CDR3 length is 14 residues. Between the trimmed V and J ends, which lost 5 bases and 6 bases, there was a span of 16 bases. CDR3 sequence (DNA): TGTGCCAGCAGCGCCCAGGGGCTGGGTGCTGAAGCTTTCTTT. As protein: CASSAQGLGAEAFF.

This clone was seen only a few times. The chain has TRBV6-6 and TRBJ1-1, with no clear D. This CDR3 spans 15 amino acids. Germline V gene data show CDR1 as MNHNY and CDR2 as SVGAGI (reference sequence). Trimming took 7 bases from V and 7 from J, leaving 22 bases between them. The chain's CDR3 is CASTARGTSGNEAFF. The DNA for the CDR3 is TGTGCCAGCACCGCGAGAGGTACATCCGGTAATGAAGCTTTCTTT.

The V call is TRBV6-1, the J call TRBJ2-5, with D perhaps TRBD2 (7 bases). Per germline, CDR1 MNHNS and CDR2 SASEGT. This CDR3 contains 14 residues. V shed 3 bases and J shed 5 bases, with 13 bases lying between them. CDR3 protein: CASSDGGGRETQYF. The CDR3 region has the DNA TGTGCCAGCAGTGATGGGGGGGGGCGGGAGACCCAGTACTTC.

This sequence joins TRBV28 and TRBJ1-5; 7 bases agree with TRBD1. The CDR3 spans 14 residues. Trimming removed 6 bases from V and 5 bases from J; junction bases left unmatched: 7. CDR1 and CDR2 from the germline V gene are MDHEN and SYDVKM. The CDR3 sequence is CASSRGTDDQPQHF. The CDR3 DNA is TGTGCCAGCAGCCGTGGGACAGACGATCAGCCCCAGCATTTT.

This clone came up a few times. This sequence joins TRBV5-1 and TRBJ2-5; D possibly corresponds to TRBD2 (6 bases). This CDR3 contains 13 residues. Trimming stripped 3 bases from V and 4 bases from J, with 10 bases between. Germline CDR1 SGHRS, CDR2 YFSETQ. The chain's CDR3 is CASSYLEGETQYF. The CDR3 DNA reads TGCGCCAGCAGCTACCTGGAGGGAGAGACCCAGTACTTC.

The gene calls are TRBV19 and TRBJ1-1; the D is unclear. CDR1 and CDR2 (germline): LNHDA, SQIVND (reference sequence). This CDR3 is built from 16 residues. The ends were cut back, 6 bases at V and 2 bases at J, with 19 bases in the middle. DNA for the CDR3: TGTGCCAGTAGACGGCAGGTTGTGGGTACTAACACTGAAGCTTTCTTT. It encodes CASRRQVVGTNTEAFF.

This clone was recorded a few times. The CDR3 region has the DNA TGTGCCAGCTCACCGGACTTCACCGGGGAGCTGTTTTTT. Protein sequence: CASSPDFTGELFF. The chain links TRBV18 to TRBJ2-2; the D gene is possibly TRBD2 (5 bases). V was clipped by 3 bases and J by 4 bases, with 6 bases between them. The CDR3 is 13 amino acids. CDR1 and CDR2 (germline): KGHSH, LQKENI.

The V call is TRBV27, the J call TRBJ2-7; D may be TRBD2 (7 bases). Germline values: CDR1 MNHEY, CDR2 SMNVEV (reference sequence). With 6 bases removed from V and 0 bases from J, the gap between germline ends came to 15 bases. The CDR3 consists of 15 residues. CDR3: CASSFDRTSSYEQYF. The CDR3 DNA follows: TGTGCCAGCAGCTTCGACAGGACTAGCTCCTACGAGCAGTACTTC.

The chain employs TRBV6-5 and TRBJ2-2; 8 bases are shared with TRBD2. CDR1 is MNHEY and CDR2 is SVGAGI in the germline V gene. The CDR3 length is 15 residues. The J segment lost 6 bases and the V segment lost 4 bases, leaving 7 bases of the junction unmatched. Here the CDR3 DNA reads TGTGCCAGCAGTTCCCCCCGGGGGGGGGCCGGGGAGCTGTTTTTT. Translating gives CASSSPRGGAGELFF.

The gene calls are TRBV30 and TRBJ1-1; the D gene is possibly TRBD1 (5 bases). From germline, CDR1 is GTSNPN and CDR2 SVGIG (reference sequence). V lost 1 base and J lost 2, with 8 bases in between. The CDR3 is 13 residues long. The CDR3 reads CAWSATANTEAFF. CDR3 nucleotides: TGTGCCTGGAGTGCGACAGCTAACACTGAAGCTTTCTTT. The whole variable domain, filled in from reference TRBV30 and TRBJ1-1, reads SQTIHQWPATLVQPVGSPLSLECTVEGTSNPNLYWYRQAAGRGLQLLFYSVGIGQISSEVPQNLSASRPQDRQFILSSKKLLLSDSGFYLCAWSATANTEAFFGQGTRLTVV.

This clone was recorded only once. V and J are TRBV29-1 and TRBJ1-1; D uncertain. V gave up 5 bases and J gave up 0 bases, with 4 bases separating them. Germline V gene data show CDR1 as SQVTM and CDR2 as ANQGSEA. The CDR3 sequence is 11 residues long. The CDR3 region has the DNA TGCAGCGTTACAGTGAACACTGAAGCTTTCTTT. Protein product: CSVTVNTEAFF.

V usage is TRBV6-5 and J usage is TRBJ1-6; D remains unclear. Trimming took off 5 bases at V and 7 bases at J, with 9 bases between the two ends. The CDR3 runs to 13 residues. CDR1 and CDR2 from the germline V gene are MNHEY and SVGAGI. The CDR3 nucleotides are TGTGCCAGCAGTCCCGGGGTAAATTCACCCCTCCACTTT. Protein: CASSPGVNSPLHF.

This CDR3 is CASSLPRAYEQYF. The DNA of the CDR3 is TGTGCCAGCAGCTTACCTCGGGCCTACGAGCAGTACTTC. This chain uses TRBV7-9 with TRBJ2-7; D remains ambiguous. The CDR3 length is 13 residues. Germline CDR1 SEHNR, CDR2 FQNEAQ (reference sequence). Trimming shortened V by 2 bases and J by 2 bases, and 7 bases separated the two germline ends.

A word on this clone: One junction end does not reproduce the germline sequence, and a read error may be involved. This chain links TRBV7-2 with TRBJ2-7; 8 nucleotides agree with TRBD2. The germline gives CDR1 SGHTA, CDR2 FQGNSA. The length of the CDR3 is 13 residues. The CDR3 DNA reads TGTGCCAGCAGCTTAACAACCCAGGGACTAGTTTTCTTC. It is translated as CASSLTTQGLVFF.

The chain has TRBV6-2 or TRBV6-3 and TRBJ1-5, with D maybe TRBD1 (5 bases). This CDR3 is built from 15 residues. Germline CDR1 is MNHEY and CDR2 is SVGEGT. V lost 2 bases and J lost 0, with 8 bases in between. The DNA for the CDR3 is TGTGCCAGCAGTTACGGGGCCTATAGCAATCAGCCCCAGCATTTT. It translates to CASSYGAYSNQPQHF.

This clone occurred once. This chain joins TRBV4-1 and TRBJ1-4; 9 bases align to TRBD1. J was trimmed by 7 bases and V by 1 base; bases with no gene match: 7. The length of the CDR3 is 16 residues. Germline CDR1 and CDR2: MGHRA and YSYEKL. In DNA form, the CDR3 reads TGCGCCAGCAGCCAAGCACCGACAGGGGGTGGTGAAAAACTGTTTTTT. The encoded protein is CASSQAPTGGGEKLFF.

V usage is TRBV18 and J usage is TRBJ2-2; the D gene is possibly TRBD2 (6 bases). The CDR3 consists of 15 residues. V lost 8 bases and J 0 bases, leaving 13 bases between the germline ends. The germline CDR1 and CDR2 sequences are KGHSH and LQKENI. The chain's CDR3 is CASGPGASNTGELFF. As DNA, the CDR3 is TGTGCCAGCGGTCCGGGAGCCTCGAACACCGGGGAGCTGTTTTTT.

V is TRBV9 and J is TRBJ2-1; the D gene is possibly TRBD2 (6 bases). This CDR3 has 16 amino acids. V dropped 0 bases and J dropped 0 bases, with 10 bases sitting between them. CDR1 and CDR2 (germline): SGDLS, YYNGEE. The CDR3 DNA reads TGTGCCAGCAGCGTAGGCGGGGATTCCTCCTACAATGAGCAGTTCTTC. Translation gives CASSVGGDSSYNEQFF.

This chain joins TRBV6-6 and TRBJ1-1; D not resolved. The ends were cut back, 2 bases at V and 1 base at J, with 5 bases in the middle. The CDR3 loop spans 13 amino acids. Germline CDR1 and CDR2: MNHNY and SVGAGI (reference sequence). In nucleotides, the CDR3 is TGTGCCAGCAGTTACGCCGGGAACACTGAAGCTTTCTTT. Translation: CASSYAGNTEAFF.

The CDR3 DNA reads as TGTGCCAGCAGCCCTCGACAGGGTAAAACTGAAGCTTTCTTT. Residues: CASSPRQGKTEAFF. This chain connects TRBV7-2 to TRBJ1-1, with 7 bases that match TRBD1. The CDR3 is made up of 14 amino acids. CDR1 is SGHTA, CDR2 FQGNSA, per germline. With 5 bases clipped from V and 5 bases from J, the junction kept 8 bases outside the gene matches.

This clone was seen many times. The chain couples TRBV4-1 to TRBJ2-7, with D possibly matching TRBD1 (6 bases). The CDR3 spans 15 residues. The V and J ends lost 1 base and 5 bases respectively, with 15 bases between them. The germline V gene encodes CDR1 MGHRA and CDR2 YSYEKL. The CDR3 DNA follows: TGCGCCAGCAGCCAAGTTTTAGGGGGTCTAGACGAGCAGTACTTC. Amino acids: CASSQVLGGLDEQYF.

This clone occurred a few times. This chain joins TRBV25-1 and TRBJ1-1; unclear D gene. The V end lost 3 bases, the J end lost 0 bases, and 11 bases lay between the germline ends. Germline CDR1 and CDR2: MGHDK and SYGVNS. This CDR3 spans 15 amino acids. CDR3 in amino acids: CASSDLGGMNTEAFF. CDR3 bases: TGTGCCAGCAGTGACTTGGGAGGTATGAACACTGAAGCTTTCTTT.

The chain uses TRBV7-2 and TRBJ1-5, with D maybe TRBD1 (5 bases). The CDR3 runs 16 residues. Trimming cost V 1 base and J 3 bases, with 13 bases left between them. Germline V CDR1 and CDR2: SGHTA, FQGNSA. CDR3 residues: CASSLGVGQVNQPQHF. Here the CDR3 DNA reads TGTGCCAGCAGCTTAGGGGTGGGGCAGGTCAATCAGCCCCAGCATTTT. The full variable domain, with the rest looked up from reference TRBV7-2 and TRBJ1-5, is GAGVSQSPSNKVTEKGKDVELRCDPISGHTALYWYRQSLGQGLEFLIYFQGNSAPDKSGLPSDRFSAERTGGSVSTLTIQRTQQEDSAVYLCASSLGVGQVNQPQHFGDGTRLSIL.